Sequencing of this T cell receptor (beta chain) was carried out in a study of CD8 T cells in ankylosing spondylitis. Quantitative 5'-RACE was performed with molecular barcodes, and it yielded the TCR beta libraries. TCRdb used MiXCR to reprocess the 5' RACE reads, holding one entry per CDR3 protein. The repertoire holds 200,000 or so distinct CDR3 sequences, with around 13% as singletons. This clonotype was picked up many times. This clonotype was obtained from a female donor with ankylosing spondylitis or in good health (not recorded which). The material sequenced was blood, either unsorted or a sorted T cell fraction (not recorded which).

This chain's CDR3 is CASSLQGAPLDTQYF. The CDR3 region has the DNA TGTGCCAGCAGCTTACAGGGGGCGCCATTGGATACGCAGTATTTT. The chain is built from TRBV11-2 and TRBJ2-3; 8 bases agree with TRBD1. CDR1 SGHAT and CDR2 FQNNGV come from the germline V gene. The CDR3 totals 15 residues. The J segment lost 6 bases and the V segment lost 2 bases, leaving 7 bases of the junction unmatched.